The following is a TCR beta chain sequence with its context. This entry comes from a study of blood T cell repertoires in COVID-19. The CDR3 is 14 amino acids. The germline V and J ends were trimmed by 5 bases and 9 bases, with 20 bases remaining between them. Germline CDR1 and CDR2: PRHDT and FYEKMQ (reference sequence). Profiled with immunoSEQ multiplex PCR; TCRdb holds only in-frame clones, not every one. The table has 120,000 or so clones, 85% to 90% seen once; the top ten hold about 7%. The gene calls are TRBV13 and TRBJ2-7; D gene ambiguous. This clonotype was obtained from an elderly man with active or convalescent COVID-19. The sequenced sample consisted of peripheral blood. CDR3 loop: CASSPPWASPGQYF. CDR3 sequence (DNA): TGTGCCAGCAGCCCGCCGTGGGCGTCCCCCGGGCAGTACTTC. Drawing the rest from reference TRBV13 and TRBJ2-7, the complete variable domain is AAGVIQSPRHLIKEKRETATLKCYPIPRHDTVYWYQQGPGQDPQFLISFYEKMQSDKGSIPDRFSAQQFSDYHSELNMSSLELGDSALYFCASSPPWASPGQYFGPGTRLTVT.